Each of the 27 T cell receptor beta chains below was sequenced from the same sample in a study of molecular identifiers for immune sequencing clone quantification. TCRdb independently ran MiXCR on the PCR reads; one entry per CDR3 protein. Of about 36,000 distinct CDR3 sequences in the sample, 18% were seen once. The sequenced sample consisted of naive CD8+ T cells from blood, with Jurkat cell RNA spiked in. The subset: FACS-sorted CD8+CD4-CCR7+CD45RA+ naive T cells. The receptors derive from a human donor in good health. Some libraries in this study had Jurkat cell RNA spiked in.

This clonotype occurred once. The rearrangement joins TRBV6-2 or TRBV6-3 to TRBJ2-1, with D perhaps TRBD1 or TRBD2 (5 bases each). In germline, CDR1 is MNHEY, CDR2 SVGEGT. The CDR3 has 13 amino acids. The ends were cut back, 2 bases at V and 9 bases at J, with 11 bases in the middle. This CDR3 reads CASSYGTRGEQFF. The CDR3 DNA follows: TGTGCCAGCAGTTACGGGACCCGGGGTGAGCAGTTCTTC.

This clonotype occurred once. The rearrangement links TRBV5-1 to TRBJ2-2; a weak D match, TRBD2 (6 bases). The CDR3 is 16 residues long. With 0 bases removed from V and 1 base from J, the gap between germline ends came to 10 bases. Germline CDR1 is SGHRS and CDR2 is YFSETQ. The DNA for the CDR3 is TGCGCCAGCAGCTTGGGGGGTAGCGGGAACACCGGGGAGCTGTTTTTT. It codes for CASSLGGSGNTGELFF. The variable domain in full, completed from reference TRBV5-1 and TRBJ2-2, reads KAGVTQTPRYLIKTRGQQVTLSCSPISGHRSVSWYQQTPGQGLQFLFEYFSETQRNKGNFPGRFSGRQFSNSRSEMNVSTLELGDSALYLCASSLGGSGNTGELFFGEGSRLTVL.

This clonotype turned up a few times. The rearrangement joins TRBV4-1 to TRBJ2-7; a weak D match, TRBD2 (5 bases). Trimming removed 4 bases from V and 2 bases from J, with 12 bases in between. The CDR3 extends over 14 amino acids. CDR1 and CDR2 (germline): MGHRA, YSYEKL. The CDR3 nucleotides read TGCGCCAGCAGCCTTACGGACGGGACCTACGAGCAGTACTTC. This sequence encodes CASSLTDGTYEQYF.

This clonotype was seen ten or more times. The chain recombines TRBV20-1 with TRBJ2-3, with a weak D call TRBD2 (6 bases). Looked up from germline, CDR1 is DFQATT and CDR2 is SNEGSKA (reference sequence). This CDR3 is 15 amino acids long. Trimming took 8 bases from V and 4 from J, leaving 22 bases between them. CDR3 bases: TGCAGTTCTAACCCGGGAGTGAGGGTGTCAGATACGCAGTATTTT. Amino acid sequence: CSSNPGVRVSDTQYF.

The chain uses TRBV7-2 and TRBJ1-6; tentative D call: TRBD1 (6 bases). Per the germline V gene, CDR1 is SGHTA and CDR2 is FQGNSA. This CDR3 has 15 amino acids. The ends were cut back, 5 bases at V and 7 bases at J, with 15 bases in the middle. CDR3 in DNA: TGTGCCAGCAGCCCAACGACAGGTCCCAATTCACCCCTCCACTTT. The encoded protein is CASSPTTGPNSPLHF.

This clonotype showed up many times. The V and J genes are TRBV29-1 and TRBJ1-2; no definite D call. CDR1 is SQVTM, CDR2 ANQGSEA, per germline. The CDR3 is 13 amino acids. Trimming stripped 3 bases from V and 4 bases from J, with 12 bases between. CDR3 coding DNA: TGCAGCGTTGAGTCTCAGATAGGCTATGGCTACACCTTC. It translates to CSVESQIGYGYTF.

A word on this clonotype: A much larger clonotype is one base distant, so this may be a read error. The chain employs TRBV7-2 and TRBJ2-7; D possibly matches TRBD1 or TRBD2 (6 bases each). Germline CDR1 reads SGHTA; CDR2 reads FQGNSA. This CDR3 has 15 amino acids. The CDR3 is CASSLLDRPDYGQYF. The CDR3 DNA follows: TGTGCCAGCAGCTTACTTGACAGGCCGGACTACGGGCAGTACTTC.

With respect to this clonotype: This may be a read error, as it is one base from a much larger clone. The CDR3 reads CASSLSGYAYEQYF. The CDR3 coding sequence is TGTGCCAGCAGCTTAAGCGGGTACGCCTACGAGCAGTACTTC. This sequence joins TRBV13 and TRBJ2-7, with a possible D match to TRBD2 (6 bases). The V end was cut by 2 bases, the J end by 2 bases, with 10 bases between. Germline V CDR1 and CDR2: PRHDT, FYEKMQ (reference sequence). This CDR3 has 14 residues.

This chain connects TRBV7-6 to TRBJ2-5; TRBD1 might be the D (5 bases). CDR3 length: 16 residues. The germline gives CDR1 SGHVS, CDR2 FNYEAQ. V was cut by 7 bases and J by 5 bases, with 23 bases left in between. The CDR3 is CASTQLRSRGVETQYF. CDR3 bases: TGTGCCAGCACCCAGCTTAGGTCAAGGGGCGTGGAGACCCAGTACTTC.

The chain joins TRBV11-2 to TRBJ1-3; weak D call: TRBD1 (5 bases). V was shortened by 0 bases and J by 4 bases, with 13 bases between the two germline ends. This CDR3 has 16 residues. CDR1 and CDR2 (germline): SGHAT, FQNNGV. The CDR3: CASSLEIRGIGNTIYF. CDR3 DNA sequence: TGTGCCAGCAGCTTAGAAATTCGGGGGATCGGAAACACCATATATTTT.

This clonotype was observed at least ten times. This chain links TRBV9 with TRBJ2-7, with 7 positions matching TRBD2. J gave up 6 bases and V 0 bases, and 6 bases lay outside the gene matches. CDR3 length: 14 residues. Per the germline V gene, CDR1 is SGDLS and CDR2 is YYNGEE. CDR3 sequence: CASSVAGGLSEQYF. The DNA for the CDR3 is TGTGCCAGCAGCGTAGCGGGAGGCCTCAGCGAGCAGTACTTC.

This clonotype occurred many times. The chain is built from TRBV11-2 and TRBJ2-3; 7 nucleotides line up with TRBD2. The CDR3 contains 15 residues. V was clipped by 5 bases and J by 0 bases; unmatched bases: 5. The germline CDR1 and CDR2 sequences are SGHAT and FQNNGV. The CDR3 region is CASSVLASSTDTQYF. The CDR3 DNA reads as TGTGCCAGCAGCGTACTAGCGTCTAGCACAGATACGCAGTATTTT. The entire variable domain, with the rest obtained from reference TRBV11-2 and TRBJ2-3, is as follows: EAGVAQSPRYKIIEKRQSVAFWCNPISGHATLYWYQQILGQGPKLLIQFQNNGVVDDSQLPKDRFSAERLKGVDSTLKIQPAKLEDSAVYLCASSVLASSTDTQYFGPGTRLTVL.

Points on this clonotype: Being one base from a much bigger clone, this may be a read error. The chain's CDR3 is CASSATASTDTRYF. The CDR3 bases are TGTGCCAGCAGTGCTACGGCTAGCACAGATACGCGGTATTTT. J is TRBJ2-3 and V is TRBV2; TRBD2 might be the D (5 bases). CDR1 is SNHLY and CDR2 is FYNNEI in the germline V gene. The CDR3 length is 14 residues.

This clonotype occurred many times. The J gene is TRBJ2-7, the V gene TRBV28; the match to TRBD2 covers 14 bases. CDR1 is MDHEN, CDR2 SYDVKM, per germline. V was pared by 6 bases and J by 6 bases, with 7 bases of the junction left unmatched. The CDR3 consists of 15 residues. CDR3 bases: TGTGCCAGCAGAATGACTAGCGGGAGGGCCCTCGAGCAGTACTTC. It encodes CASRMTSGRALEQYF.

This clonotype was detected many times. The chain has TRBV7-9 and TRBJ1-3; TRBD1 might be the D (6 bases). V lost 8 bases to trimming and J lost 0 bases, with 17 bases between them. Germline V gene sequence: CDR1 SEHNR, CDR2 FQNEAQ (reference sequence). The CDR3 has 16 amino acids. The CDR3 DNA sequence: TGTGCCAGCGCCCCCCAAAGGGGGTTCTCTGGAAACACCATATATTTT. It specifies CASAPQRGFSGNTIYF.

This clonotype was detected ten times or more. The chain links TRBV5-5 to TRBJ1-4, with unresolved D. There are 15 residues in the CDR3. Trimming took off 4 bases at V and 0 bases at J, with 10 bases between the two ends. The V gene's germline CDR1 is SGHKS and CDR2 YYEKEE (reference sequence). In nucleotides, the CDR3 is TGTGCCAGCAGCCTCGGACTGGCAACTAATGAAAAACTGTTTTTT. Translation: CASSLGLATNEKLFF.

This clonotype was found many times. The J gene is TRBJ2-1, the V gene TRBV13; 10 bases are a match to TRBD2. CDR1 is PRHDT, CDR2 FYEKMQ, per germline (reference sequence). J was trimmed by 0 bases and V by 1 base; bases with no gene match: 12. The CDR3 spans 20 residues. Here the CDR3 reads CASSLEPGLAMISSYNEQFF. In nucleotides, the CDR3 is TGTGCCAGCAGCTTAGAACCGGGACTAGCGATGATAAGCTCCTACAATGAGCAGTTCTTC.

At least ten counts were recorded for this clonotype. The chain is built from TRBV5-6 and TRBJ1-5, with no clear D. Germline V gene data show CDR1 as SGHDT and CDR2 as YYEEEE. The V and J ends lost 0 bases and 4 bases respectively, with 5 bases between them. The CDR3 length is 13 residues. The CDR3 spells CASSLGENQPQHF. The DNA for the CDR3 is TGTGCCAGCAGCTTGGGAGAGAATCAGCCCCAGCATTTT.

Within the sample, this clonotype is medium-sized. The rearrangement joins TRBV6-2 or TRBV6-3 to TRBJ2-1; D is unclear. This CDR3 has 11 residues. The ends were cut back, 0 bases at V and 10 bases at J, with 4 bases in the middle. Germline V gene sequence: CDR1 MNHEY, CDR2 SVGEGT. The CDR3 region is CASSYSNEQFF. CDR3 nucleotides: TGTGCCAGCAGTTACTCGAACGAGCAGTTCTTC.

This clonotype was detected many times. V gene TRBV4-2 combines with J gene TRBJ1-6; D gene ambiguous. The CDR3 is 16 amino acids. The germline V and J ends were trimmed by 1 base and 0 bases, with 7 bases remaining between them. Looked up from germline, CDR1 is LGHNA and CDR2 is YNFKEQ. The CDR3 loop is CASSQGVSSYNSPLHF. The CDR3 nucleotides are TGTGCCAGCAGCCAAGGGGTTAGCTCCTATAATTCACCCCTCCACTTT.

Ten or more counts support this clonotype. The chain combines TRBV4-3 with TRBJ1-1; D remains unclear. The CDR3 covers 15 residues. Germline lookup yields CDR1 LGHNA and CDR2 YSLEER. Trimming took off 0 bases at V and 8 bases at J, with 16 bases between the two ends. The CDR3 DNA sequence: TGCGCCAGCAGCCAAGATAGGAGGGCTGGCCAGGAAGCTTTCTTT. Amino acids: CASSQDRRAGQEAFF.

Note on this clonotype: This may come from a read error, since a much larger clone is one base off. The genes are TRBV29-1 and TRBJ2-7; 7 bases line up with TRBD1. This CDR3 region has 13 residues. Germline lookup yields CDR1 SQVTM and CDR2 ANQGSEA. CDR3 in DNA: TGCGGCGTTGAAGGACAGGTGGTGAACGAGCAGTACTTC. The encoded protein is CGVEGQVVNEQYF.

This clonotype was detected only a few times. The rearrangement joins TRBV29-1 to TRBJ2-2, with no clear D. Per germline, CDR1 SQVTM and CDR2 ANQGSEA. The germline V and J ends were trimmed by 0 bases and 6 bases, with 8 bases remaining between them. The CDR3 totals 13 residues. As DNA, the CDR3 is TGCAGCGTTGAAGAGGGAAGATCCGGGGAGCTGTTTTTT. Translating it yields CSVEEGRSGELFF.

The table lists this clonotype with many counts. The junction departs from the called germline gene at one end, perhaps through a read error. The chain has TRBV5-1 and TRBJ1-1; 7 bases map to TRBD1. Germline-derived CDR1 and CDR2 are SGHRS and YFSETQ. The CDR3 loop spans 12 amino acids. The CDR3, as DNA: TGCGCCACCAAGACAGGGAACTCTGAAGCTTTCTTT. Protein product: CATKTGNSEAFF. Full variable domain (outside the CDR3, taken from reference TRBV5-1 and TRBJ1-1): KAGVTQTPRYLIKTRGQQVTLSCSPISGHRSVSWYQQTPGQGLQFLFEYFSETQRNKGNFPGRFSGRQFSNSRSEMNVSTLELGDSALYLCATKTGNSEAFFGQGTRLTVV.

This rearrangement joins TRBV20-1 to TRBJ2-1; D might be TRBD2 (5 bases). Per germline, CDR1 DFQATT and CDR2 SNEGSKA (reference sequence). The CDR3 sequence is 16 residues long. V shed 2 bases and J shed 4 bases, with 18 bases lying between them. The CDR3 region is CSARTPLAGLYNEQFF. DNA for the CDR3: TGCAGTGCTAGAACCCCGCTCGCGGGCCTTTACAATGAGCAGTTCTTC.

This clonotype turned up a few times. This chain uses TRBV6-5 with TRBJ1-1; D remains ambiguous. The CDR3 length is 11 residues. CDR1 is MNHEY, CDR2 SVGAGI, per germline. The germline V and J ends were trimmed by 7 bases and 5 bases, with 8 bases remaining between them. For the CDR3, the DNA is TGTGCCAGCACCGCAGGTACTGAAGCTTTCTTT. Translating it yields CASTAGTEAFF.

This clonotype occurred many times. The chain carries TRBV6-2 or TRBV6-3 and TRBJ2-7, with unresolved D. Germline V gene lookup returns CDR1 MNHEY and CDR2 SVGEGT. With 2 bases removed from V and 3 bases from J, the gap between germline ends came to 8 bases. The CDR3 has 13 residues. The CDR3 loop is CASSYLAYYEQYF. The CDR3 nucleotides are TGTGCCAGCAGTTACCTCGCCTACTACGAGCAGTACTTC.